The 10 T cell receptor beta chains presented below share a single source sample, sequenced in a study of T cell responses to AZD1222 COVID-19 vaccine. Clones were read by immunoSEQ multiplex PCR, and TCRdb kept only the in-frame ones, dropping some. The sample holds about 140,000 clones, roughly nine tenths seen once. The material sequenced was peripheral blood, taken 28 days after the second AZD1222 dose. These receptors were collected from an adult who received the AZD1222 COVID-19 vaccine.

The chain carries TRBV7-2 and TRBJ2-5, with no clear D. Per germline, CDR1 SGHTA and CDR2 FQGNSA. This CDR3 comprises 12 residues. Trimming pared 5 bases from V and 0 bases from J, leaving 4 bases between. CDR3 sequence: CASSPYQETQYF. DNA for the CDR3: TGTGCCAGCAGCCCGTACCAAGAGACCCAGTACTTC.

DNA for the CDR3: TGTGCCTGGCAGCGTTGGGGCGGGAGTTACGAGCAGTACTTC. It codes for CAWQRWGGSYEQYF. The V and J genes are TRBV30 and TRBJ2-7; 7 bases are a match to TRBD2. The CDR3 totals 14 residues. Germline V gene lookup returns CDR1 GTSNPN and CDR2 SVGIG (reference sequence). Unmatched junction bases numbered 11, after V lost 5 bases and J lost 4 bases.

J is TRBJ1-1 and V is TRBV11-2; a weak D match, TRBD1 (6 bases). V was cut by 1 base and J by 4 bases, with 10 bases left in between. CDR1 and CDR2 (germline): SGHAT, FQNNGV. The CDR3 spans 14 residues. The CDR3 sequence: CASSLVQGRTEAFF. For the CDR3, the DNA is TGTGCCAGCAGCTTAGTACAGGGCCGCACTGAAGCTTTCTTT.

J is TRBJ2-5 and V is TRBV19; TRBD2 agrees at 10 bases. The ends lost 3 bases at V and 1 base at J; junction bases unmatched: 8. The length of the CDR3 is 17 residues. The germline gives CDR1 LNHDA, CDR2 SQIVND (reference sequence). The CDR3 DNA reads TGTGCCAGTAGTATCGGGCCTAGCGGGAGATTCCAAGAGACCCAGTACTTC. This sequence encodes CASSIGPSGRFQETQYF. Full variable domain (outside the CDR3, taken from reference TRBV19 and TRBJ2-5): DGGITQSPKYLFRKEGQNVTLSCEQNLNHDAMYWYRQDPGQGLRLIYYSQIVNDFQKGDIAEGYSVSREKKESFPLTVTSAQKNPTAFYLCASSIGPSGRFQETQYFGPGTRLLVL.

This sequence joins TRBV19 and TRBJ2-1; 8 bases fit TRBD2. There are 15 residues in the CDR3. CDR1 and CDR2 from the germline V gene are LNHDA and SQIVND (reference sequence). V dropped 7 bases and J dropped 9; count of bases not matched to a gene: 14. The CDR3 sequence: CASIGGAGQFGEQFF. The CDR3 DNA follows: TGTGCCAGTATCGGGGGGGCGGGCCAGTTTGGTGAGCAGTTCTTC.

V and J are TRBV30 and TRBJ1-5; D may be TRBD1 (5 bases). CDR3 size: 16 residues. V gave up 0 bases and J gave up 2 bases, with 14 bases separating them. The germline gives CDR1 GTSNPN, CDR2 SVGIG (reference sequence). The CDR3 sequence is CAWSVRWGSGNQPQHF. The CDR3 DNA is TGTGCCTGGAGTGTACGATGGGGGAGCGGCAATCAGCCCCAGCATTTT.

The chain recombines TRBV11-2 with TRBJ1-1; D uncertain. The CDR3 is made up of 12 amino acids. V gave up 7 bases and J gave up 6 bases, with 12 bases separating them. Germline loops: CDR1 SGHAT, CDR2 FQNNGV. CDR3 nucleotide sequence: TGTGCCAGCACCTCCCCCGGCTCTGAAGCTTTCTTT. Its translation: CASTSPGSEAFF.

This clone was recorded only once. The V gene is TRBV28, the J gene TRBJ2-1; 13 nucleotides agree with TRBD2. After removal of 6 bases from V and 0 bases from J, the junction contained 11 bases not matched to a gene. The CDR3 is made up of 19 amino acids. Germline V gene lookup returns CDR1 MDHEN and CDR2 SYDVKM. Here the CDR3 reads CASSSFGLAGEGSYNEQFF. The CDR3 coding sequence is TGTGCCAGCAGCTCCTTTGGACTAGCGGGAGAAGGCTCCTACAATGAGCAGTTCTTC.

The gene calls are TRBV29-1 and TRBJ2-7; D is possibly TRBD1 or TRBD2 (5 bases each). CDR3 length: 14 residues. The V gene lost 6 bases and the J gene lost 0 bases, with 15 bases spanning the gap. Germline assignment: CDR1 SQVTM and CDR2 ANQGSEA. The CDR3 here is CSVSSGLSSYEQYF. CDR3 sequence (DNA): TGCAGCGTCAGTTCGGGGCTGTCCTCCTACGAGCAGTACTTC.

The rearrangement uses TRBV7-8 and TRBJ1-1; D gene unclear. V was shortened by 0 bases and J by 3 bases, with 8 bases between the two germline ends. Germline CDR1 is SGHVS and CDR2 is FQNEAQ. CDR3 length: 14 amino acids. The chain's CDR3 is CASSLANWDTEAFF. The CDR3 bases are TGTGCCAGCAGCTTAGCCAACTGGGACACTGAAGCTTTCTTT.